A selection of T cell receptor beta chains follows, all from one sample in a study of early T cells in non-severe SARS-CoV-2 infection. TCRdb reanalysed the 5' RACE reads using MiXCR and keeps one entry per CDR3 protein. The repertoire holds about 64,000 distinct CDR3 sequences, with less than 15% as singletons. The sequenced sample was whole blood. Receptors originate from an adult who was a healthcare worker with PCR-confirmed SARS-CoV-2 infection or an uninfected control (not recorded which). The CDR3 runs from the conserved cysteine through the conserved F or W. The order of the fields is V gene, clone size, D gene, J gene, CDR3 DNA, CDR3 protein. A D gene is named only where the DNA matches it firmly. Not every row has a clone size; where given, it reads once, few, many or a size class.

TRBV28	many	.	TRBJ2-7	TGTGCCAGCAGCTCACCCGGGACGCTCGATTACGAGCAGTACTTC	CASSSPGTLDYEQYF
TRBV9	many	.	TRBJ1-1	TGTGCCAGCAGCTATGGAGTGAACACTGAAGCTTTCTTT	CASSYGVNTEAFF
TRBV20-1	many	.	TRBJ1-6	TGCAGTGCTAGCGGTCAGGACCTACCCTCCTATAATTCACCCCTCCACTTT	CSASGQDLPSYNSPLHF
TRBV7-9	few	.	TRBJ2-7	TGTGCCAGCAGCTTTTACTCGAGTCGACAGAAGGCCTACGAGCAGTACTTC	CASSFYSSRQKAYEQYF
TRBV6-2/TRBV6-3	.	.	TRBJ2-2	TGTGCCAGCAAAACAGGGACGAACACCGGGGAGCTGTTTTTT	CASKTGTNTGELFF
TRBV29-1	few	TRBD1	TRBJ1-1	TGCAGCGTTGATAGGACAGGGCGGAACACTGAAGCTTTCTTT	CSVDRTGRNTEAFF
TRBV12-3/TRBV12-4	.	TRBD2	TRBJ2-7	TGTGCCAGCAGCCGAGTAGCGGGCAGCTCCTACGAGCAGTACTTC	CASSRVAGSSYEQYF
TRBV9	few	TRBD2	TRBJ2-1	TGTGCCAGCAGCCTCGGGGGGAGTGACAATGAGCAGTTCTTC	CASSLGGSDNEQFF
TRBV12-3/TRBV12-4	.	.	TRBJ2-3	TGTGCCAGCACCTGGGACAAAGAAACAGATACGCAGTATTTT	CASTWDKETDTQYF
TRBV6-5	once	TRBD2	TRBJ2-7	TGTGCCAGCAGTTACGATAGCGGGGGCGGCTACGAGCAGTACTTC	CASSYDSGGGYEQYF
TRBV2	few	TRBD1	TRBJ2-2	TGTGCCAGCAGCGCCGGGACAGGGTATCTCGGGGAGCTGTTTTTT	CASSAGTGYLGELFF
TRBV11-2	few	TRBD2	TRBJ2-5	TGTGCCAGCAGCTTAGAGCTTAGCGGGGGGTACCAAGAGACCCAGTACTTC	CASSLELSGGYQETQYF
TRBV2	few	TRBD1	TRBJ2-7	TGTGCCAGCTACGCCGGGACAGGGAAGATCGAGCAGTACTTC	CASYAGTGKIEQYF
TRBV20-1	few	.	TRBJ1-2	TGCAGTGCTAGACAGGGGAGATATGGCTACACCTTC	CSARQGRYGYTF
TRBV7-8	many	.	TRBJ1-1	TGTGCCAGCAGCTTAGGGGTAGGGAATGAAGCTTTCTTT	CASSLGVGNEAFF
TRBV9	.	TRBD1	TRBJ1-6	TGTGCCAGCAACGACAGGGGTGGTGCGACACCCCTCCACTTT	CASNDRGGATPLHF
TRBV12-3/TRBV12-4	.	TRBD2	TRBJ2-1	TGTGCCAGCAGATTAGCGGGGGGAAGGAATGAGCAGTTCTTC	CASRLAGGRNEQFF
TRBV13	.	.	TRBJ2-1	TGTGCCAGTGGTAGGCCTGGTCTACAATTGGAGCAGTTCTTC	CASGRPGLQLEQFF
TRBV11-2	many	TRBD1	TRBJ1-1	TGTGCCAGCAGCTTCCAAACAGGGGGCGCGGAAGCTTTCTTT	CASSFQTGGAEAFF
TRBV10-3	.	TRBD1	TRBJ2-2	TGTGCCATCAGTGAGTCGGGACAGGGAGACACCGGGGAGCTGTTTTTT	CAISESGQGDTGELFF
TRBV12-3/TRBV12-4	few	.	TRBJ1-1	TGTGCCAGCAGTTCCACAGGGCAGAACACTGAAGCTTTCTTT	CASSSTGQNTEAFF
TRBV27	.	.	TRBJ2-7	TGTGCCAGCAGTTTAGATAGCTCCTACGAGCAGTACTTC	CASSLDSSYEQYF
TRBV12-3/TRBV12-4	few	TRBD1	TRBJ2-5	TGTGCCAGCAGTACCAGGGGGCTCGGGACCCAGTACTTC	CASSTRGLGTQYF
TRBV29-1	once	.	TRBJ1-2	TGCAGCGTTGAAAGGGAGACGGGGAGTTACACCTTC	CSVERETGSYTF
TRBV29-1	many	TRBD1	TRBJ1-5	TGCAGCGCGGGACAGGGGAATCAGCCCCAGCATTTT	CSAGQGNQPQHF
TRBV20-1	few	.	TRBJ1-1	TGCAGTGCTAGAGATCCCCTGAACACTGAAGCTTTCTTT	CSARDPLNTEAFF
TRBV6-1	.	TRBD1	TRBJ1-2	TGTGCCAGCAGTGTCAGGGGGAATGCTGGCTACACCTTC	CASSVRGNAGYTF
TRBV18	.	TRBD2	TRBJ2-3	TGTGCCAGCTCACCACCGAGCGGGGCAGATACGCAGTATTTT	CASSPPSGADTQYF
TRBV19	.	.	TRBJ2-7	TGTGCCAGTAGTATAAGCCCTGGACCGATAAGCTACGAGCAGTACTTC	CASSISPGPISYEQYF
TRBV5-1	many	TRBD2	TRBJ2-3	TGCGCCAGCAGCCAAGGACTAGCGGGGGCCACTCGGGGGCAGTATTTT	CASSQGLAGATRGQYF
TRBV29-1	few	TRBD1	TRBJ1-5	TGCAGCGTTGAGACAGGGAATCAGCCCCAGCATTTT	CSVETGNQPQHF
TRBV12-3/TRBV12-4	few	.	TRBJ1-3	TGTGCCAGCAGTTTAGCGCTGGGGCCGGTTCAAATCGGAAACACCATATATTTT	CASSLALGPVQIGNTIYF